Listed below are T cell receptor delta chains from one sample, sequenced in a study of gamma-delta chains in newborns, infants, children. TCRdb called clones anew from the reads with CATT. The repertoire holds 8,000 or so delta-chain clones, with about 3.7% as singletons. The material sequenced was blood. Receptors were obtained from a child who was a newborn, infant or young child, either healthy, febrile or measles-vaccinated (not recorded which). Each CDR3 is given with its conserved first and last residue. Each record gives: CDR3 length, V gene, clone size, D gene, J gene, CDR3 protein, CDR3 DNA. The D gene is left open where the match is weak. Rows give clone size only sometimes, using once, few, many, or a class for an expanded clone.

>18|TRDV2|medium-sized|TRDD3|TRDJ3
CACDTLLGSSWDTRQMFF
TGTGCCTGTGACACCCTACTGGGGAGCTCCTGGGACACCCGACAGATGTTTTTC
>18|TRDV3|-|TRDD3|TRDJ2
CAFTYSYWGILSTAQLFF
TGTGCCTTTACCTACTCCTACTGGGGGATACTTTCGACAGCACAACTCTTCTTT
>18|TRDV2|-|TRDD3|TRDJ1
CACDTAWGLPDGADKLIF
TGCGCCTGTGACACCGCCTGGGGGCTACCTGATGGGGCCGATAAACTCATCTTT
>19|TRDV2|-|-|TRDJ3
CACDAVSGIYSWDTRQMFF
TGTGCCTGTGACGCAGTGAGCGGGATTTATAGCTGGGACACCCGACAGATGTTTTTC
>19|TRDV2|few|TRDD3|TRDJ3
CACDTLLGDTSWDTRQMFF
TGTGCCTGCGACACCTTACTGGGGGATACTTCTTGGGACACCCGACAGATGTTTTTC
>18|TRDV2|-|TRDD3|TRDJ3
CACDTLGDTRGDTRQMFF
TGTGCCTGTGACACGCTAGGGGATACGCGGGGGGACACCCGACAGATGTTTTTC
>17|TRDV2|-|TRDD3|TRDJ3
CACDTLGDTWGTRQMFF
TGTGCCTGTGACACCCTGGGGGATACCTGGGGCACCCGACAGATGTTTTTC
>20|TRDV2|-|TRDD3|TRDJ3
CACDYVLGDTASWDTRQMFF
TGTGCCTGTGACTACGTACTGGGGGATACGGCGTCCTGGGACACCCGACAGATGTTTTTC
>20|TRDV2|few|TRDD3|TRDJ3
CACDPPTGGISSWDTRQMFF
TGTGCCTGTGACCCTCCTACTGGGGGGATCAGCTCCTGGGACACCCGCCAGATGTTTTTC
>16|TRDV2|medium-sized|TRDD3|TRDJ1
CACDTVALGDTDKLIF
TGTGCCTGTGACACCGTGGCACTGGGGGACACCGATAAACTCATCTTT
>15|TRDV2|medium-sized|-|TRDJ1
CACDTVGIHTDKLIF
TGTGCCTGTGACACCGTCGGGATCCACACCGATAAACTCATCTTT
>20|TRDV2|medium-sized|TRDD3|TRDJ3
CACDTVLGVRSSWDTRQMFF
TGTGCCTGTGACACCGTACTGGGGGTCCGAAGCTCCTGGGACACCCGACAGATGTTTTTC
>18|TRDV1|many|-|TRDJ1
CALGELVPTGGPTDKLIF
TGTGCTCTTGGGGAACTAGTTCCTACTGGGGGCCCAACCGATAAACTCATCTTT
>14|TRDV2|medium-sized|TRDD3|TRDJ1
CACDPLGDTDKLIF
TGTGCCTGTGACCCTCTGGGGGATACCGATAAACTCATCTTT
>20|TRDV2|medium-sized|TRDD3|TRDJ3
CACDTLIGGYASWDTRQMFF
TGTGCCTGTGACACGCTCATTGGGGGATACGCGTCGTGGGACACCCGACAGATGTTTTTC
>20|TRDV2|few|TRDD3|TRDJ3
CACDTVGIQPSSWDTRQMFF
TGTGCCTGTGACACCGTCGGGATACAACCCAGCTCCTGGGACACCCGACAGATGTTTTTC
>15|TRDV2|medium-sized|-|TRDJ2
CACDTWGGLTAQLFF
TGTGCCTGTGACACCTGGGGGGGTTTGACAGCACAACTCTTCTTT
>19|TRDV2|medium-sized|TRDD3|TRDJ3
CACDKLGDTPSWDTRQMFF
TGTGCCTGTGACAAACTGGGGGATACGCCCTCCTGGGACACCCGACAGATGTTTTTC
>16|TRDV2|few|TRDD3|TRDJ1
CARVGLGDTYTDKPIF
TGTGCCCGTGTGGGGCTGGGGGATACGTACACCGATAAACCCATCTTT
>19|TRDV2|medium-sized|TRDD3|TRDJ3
CACDVLGDTGSWDTRQMFF
TGTGCCTGTGACGTACTGGGGGATACGGGCTCCTGGGACACCCGACAGATGTTTTTC
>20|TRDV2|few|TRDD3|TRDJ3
CACDLRGLGDTAWDTRQMFF
TGTGCCTGTGATTTAAGAGGGCTGGGGGATACTGCGTGGGACACCCGACAGATGTTTTTC
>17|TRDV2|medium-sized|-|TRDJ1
CACDTGGPYPYTDKLIF
TGTGCCTGTGACACCGGGGGGCCCTACCCGTACACCGATAAACTCATCTTT
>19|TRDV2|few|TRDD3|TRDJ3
CACDWGIAYSSWDTRQMFF
TGTGCCTGTGACTGGGGGATAGCGTACAGCTCCTGGGACACCCGACAGATGTTTTTC
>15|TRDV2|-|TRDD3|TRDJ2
CACDTLGDLTAQLFF
TGCGCCTGTGACACACTGGGGGATTTGACAGCACAACTCTTCTTT
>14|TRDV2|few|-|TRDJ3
CACDPLLGTRQMFF
TGTGCCTGTGACCCGTTACTGGGCACCCGACAGATGTTTTTC
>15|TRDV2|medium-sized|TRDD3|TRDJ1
CACDILGIYTDKLIF
TGTGCCTGTGACATACTGGGGATTTACACCGATAAACTCATCTTT
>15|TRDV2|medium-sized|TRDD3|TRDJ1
CACDTGGYETDKLIF
TGTGCCTGTGACACCGGGGGATACGAAACCGATAAACTCATCTTT
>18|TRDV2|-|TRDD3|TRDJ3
CACDTGGFHPWDTRQMFF
TGTGCCTGCGACACTGGGGGATTCCACCCCTGGGACACCCGACAGATGTTTTTC
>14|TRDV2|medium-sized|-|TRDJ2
CACDTGAITAQLFF
TGTGCCTGTGACACCGGGGCAATTACAGCACAACTCTTCTTT
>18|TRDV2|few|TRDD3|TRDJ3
CACDNVLGGSWDTRQMFF
TGTGCCTGTGACAACGTACTGGGGGGCTCCTGGGACACCCGACAGATGTTTTTC
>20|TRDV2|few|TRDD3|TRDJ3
CACDSPLGILGSWDTRQMFF
TGTGCCTGTGATTCCCCCTTGGGGATACTCGGCTCCTGGGACACCCGACAGATGTTTTTC
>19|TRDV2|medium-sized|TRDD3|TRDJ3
CACDATGGFPSWDTRQMFF
TGTGCCTGTGACGCCACTGGGGGATTCCCATCCTGGGACACCCGACAGATGTTTTTC
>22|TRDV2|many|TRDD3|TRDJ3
CACDASTTGGYWSSWDTRQMFF
TGTGCCTGTGACGCTTCGACTACTGGGGGATACTGGAGCTCCTGGGACACCCGACAGATGTTTTTC
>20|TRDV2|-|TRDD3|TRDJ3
CACDPGHWGIQRWDTRQMFF
TGTGCCTGTGACCCGGGGCACTGGGGGATACAACGGTGGGACACCCGACAGATGTTTTTC
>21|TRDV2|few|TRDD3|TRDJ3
CACDTISLGDASSWDTRQMFF
TGTGCCTGTGACACCATTAGCCTGGGGGATGCAAGCTCCTGGGACACCCGACAGATGTTTTTC
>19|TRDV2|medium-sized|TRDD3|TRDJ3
CACDTLGGGYSWDTRQMFF
TGTGCCTGTGACACCCTTGGTGGGGGATACTCCTGGGACACCCGACAGATGTTTTTC
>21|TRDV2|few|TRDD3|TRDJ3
CACDTETGGYAWSWDTRQMFF
TGTGCCTGTGACACCGAAACTGGGGGATACGCTTGGTCCTGGGACACCCGACAGATGTTTTTC
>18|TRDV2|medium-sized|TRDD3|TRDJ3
CACDMTGGYSWDTRQMFF
TGTGCCTGTGACATGACTGGGGGATACTCCTGGGACACCCGACAGATGTTTTTC
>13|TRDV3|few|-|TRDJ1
CAHLERYTDKLIF
TGTGCCCACCTAGAACGTTACACCGATAAACTCATCTTT
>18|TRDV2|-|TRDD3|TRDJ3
CAFDRTGEPSWDTRQMFF
TGTGCCTTTGACCGTACTGGGGAACCCTCCTGGGACACCCGACAGATGTTTTTC
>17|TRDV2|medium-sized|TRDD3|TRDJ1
CACDTVGDWESPDKLIF
TGTGCCTGTGACACCGTGGGGGACTGGGAGAGTCCCGATAAACTCATCTTT
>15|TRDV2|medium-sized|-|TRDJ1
CACDTVGVPTDKLIF
TGTGCCTGTGACACCGTCGGGGTTCCCACCGATAAACTCATCTTT
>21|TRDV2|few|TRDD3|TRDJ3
CACDTVLGDTYSSWDTRQMFF
TGTGCCTGTGACACCGTCCTGGGGGATACGTACAGCTCCTGGGACACCCGGCAGATGTTTTTC
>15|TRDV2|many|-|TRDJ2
CACDPGDPLTAQLFF
TGTGCCTGTGACCCTGGGGACCCCCTGACAGCACAACTCTTCTTT
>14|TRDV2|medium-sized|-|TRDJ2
CACDTVGGPAQLFF
TGTGCCTGTGACACCGTTGGGGGCCCAGCACAACTCTTCTTT
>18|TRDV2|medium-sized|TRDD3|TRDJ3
CACDRTGEPSWDTRQMFF
TGTGCCTGTGACCGTACTGGGGAACCCTCCTGGGACACCCGACAGATGTTTTTC
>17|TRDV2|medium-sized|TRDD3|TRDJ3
CACDTAGDTRYTRQMFF
TGTGCCTGTGACACCGCGGGGGATACGCGATACACCCGACAGATGTTTTTC
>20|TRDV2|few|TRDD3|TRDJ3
CACDTTQLGASSWDTRQMFF
TGTGCCTGTGACACTACCCAGCTGGGGGCTAGCTCCTGGGACACCCGACAGATGTTTTTC
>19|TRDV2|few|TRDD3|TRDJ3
CACGVAEGIRSWDTRQMFF
TGTGCCTGTGGCGTTGCGGAGGGGATACGCTCCTGGGACACCCGACAGATGTTTTTC
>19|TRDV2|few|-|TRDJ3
CACDTWGFSSPWDTRQMFF
TGTGCCTGTGACACGTGGGGGTTTTCGAGCCCCTGGGACACCCGACAGATGTTTTTC
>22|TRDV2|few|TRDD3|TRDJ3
CACDPILGDTVPSSWDTRQMFF
TGTGCCTGTGACCCTATACTGGGGGATACGGTCCCTAGCTCCTGGGACACCCGACAGATGTTTTTC
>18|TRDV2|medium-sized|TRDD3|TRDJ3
CACDTGGYASWDTRQMFF
TGTGCCTGTGACACCGGGGGATACGCGTCCTGGGACACCCGACAGATGTTTTTC
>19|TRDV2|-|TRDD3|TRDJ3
CACDTVGDTSPWDTRQMFF
TGTGCCTGTGACACCGTTGGGGATACGAGCCCCTGGGACACCCGGCAGATGTTTTTC
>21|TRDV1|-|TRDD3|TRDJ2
CALGDWEALLGASSLTAQLFF
TGTGCTCTTGGGGACTGGGAGGCATTACTGGGGGCTTCCTCTTTGACAGCACAACTCTTCTTT
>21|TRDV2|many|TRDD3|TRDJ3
CACDTGWGIPKRSWDTRQMFF
TGTGCCTGTGACACCGGATGGGGGATACCTAAACGCTCCTGGGACACCCGACAGATGTTTTTC
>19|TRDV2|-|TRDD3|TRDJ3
CACDELGDTGSWDTRQMFF
TGTGCCTGTGACGAACTGGGGGATACCGGCTCCTGGGACACCCGACAGATGTTTTTC
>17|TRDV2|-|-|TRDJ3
CACDWGGSSWDTRQMFF
TGTGCCTGTGACTGGGGGGGCAGCTCCTGGGACACCCGACAGATGTTTTTC
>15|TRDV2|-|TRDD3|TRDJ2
CACDVLGDTGAQLFF
TGTGCCTGTGATGTACTGGGGGATACGGGGGCACAACTCTTCTTT
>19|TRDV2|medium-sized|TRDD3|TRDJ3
CACDTMGDTSSWDTRQMFF
TGTGCCTGTGACACCATGGGGGATACGAGCTCCTGGGACACCCGACAGATGTTTTTC
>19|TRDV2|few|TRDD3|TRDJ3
CACDTLLGDTSWDTRQMFF
TGTGCCTGTGACACCTTACTGGGGGATACCTCTTGGGACACCCGACAGATGTTTTTC